The 30 T cell receptor beta chains listed next were all sequenced from one sample in a study of T cells in Graves' hyperthyroidism and ophthalmopathy. RNA transcripts were the template for amplifying TCR beta CDR3 regions. An initial round of RT-PCR targeting the TCR CDR3 relied on the HTBI primer set. One entry per CDR3 protein, called by TCRdb with MiXCR from the multiplex PCR reads. The sample includes some 690,000 distinct CDR3 sequences, approximately 15% of them seen just once. Material for sequencing was blood. The receptors were gathered from a man between 45 and 60 years old with Graves' hyperthyroidism.

This clonotype came up many times. This chain uses TRBV28 with TRBJ1-5, with no clear D. The V gene's germline CDR1 is MDHEN and CDR2 SYDVKM. V was shortened by 7 bases and J by 6 bases, with 7 bases between the two germline ends. The CDR3 has 11 amino acids. CDR3 coding DNA: TGTGCCAGCACTCATGGTCAGCCCCAGCATTTT. Its protein is CASTHGQPQHF.

This chain joins TRBV30 and TRBJ1-2; D unresolved. Germline V gene data show CDR1 as GTSNPN and CDR2 as SVGIG (reference sequence). Trimming pared 2 bases from V and 4 bases from J, leaving 14 bases between. The CDR3 is 14 residues long. The CDR3 protein is CAWSQGKTRYGYTF. The CDR3 DNA follows: TGTGCCTGGAGTCAAGGGAAAACCCGCTATGGCTACACCTTC.

This clonotype has just a few counts. The chain recombines TRBV19 with TRBJ1-5, with 10 bases lining up with TRBD1. V lost 4 bases, J lost 9 bases, and 6 bases stayed unmatched. The CDR3 contains 14 residues. CDR1 is LNHDA and CDR2 is SQIVND in the germline V gene (reference sequence). Here the CDR3 reads CASSRGTGELPQHF. The CDR3 DNA sequence: TGTGCCAGTAGTAGGGGGACAGGGGAGCTGCCCCAGCATTTT.

This clonotype was seen ten or more times. This chain links TRBV28 with TRBJ1-1; TRBD1 is a possible D gene (5 bases). The V and J ends lost 1 base and 11 bases respectively, with 11 bases between them. This CDR3 region has 12 residues. CDR1 and CDR2 (germline): MDHEN, SYDVKM. The CDR3 DNA is TGTGCCAGCAGTTTATCGAGGACACGGGCTTTCTTT. This gives the protein CASSLSRTRAFF.

This clonotype was seen many times. The chain carries TRBV10-2 and TRBJ1-5; D remains ambiguous. V was clipped by 8 bases and J by 0 bases, with 5 bases between them. CDR1 is WSHSY and CDR2 is SAAADI in the germline V gene. This CDR3 has 12 residues. The CDR3 reads CASRLSNQPQHF. The CDR3 region has the DNA TGCGCCAGCCGACTTAGCAATCAGCCCCAGCATTTT.

This clonotype was seen many times. The J gene is TRBJ1-5, the V gene TRBV7-8, with 7 bases aligning to TRBD1. V was pared by 5 bases and J by 2 bases, with 3 bases of the junction left unmatched. The CDR3 runs 14 residues. The germline gives CDR1 SGHVS, CDR2 FQNEAQ. The CDR3 bases are TGTGCCAGCAGCCATACAGGGGGCAATCAGCCCCAGCATTTT. This codes for CASSHTGGNQPQHF.

This clonotype was recorded a few times. This chain connects TRBV20-1 to TRBJ1-6, with D maybe TRBD1 (5 bases). The CDR3 covers 16 residues. Trimming pared 5 bases from V and 7 bases from J, leaving 21 bases between. In germline, CDR1 is DFQATT, CDR2 SNEGSKA (reference sequence). CDR3 DNA sequence: TGCAGTGCTGGGAGTCGGGGTCTTGGGGGGAATTCACCCCTCCACTTT. Translating it yields CSAGSRGLGGNSPLHF.

Comments on this clonotype: Possible read error: a much larger clone is one base away. CDR3 sequence reads: CATSEAGAGFSDEQFF. CDR3 nucleotide sequence: TGTGCCACCAGTGAGGCCGGGGCAGGGTTCTCGGATGAGCAGTTCTTC. V and J are TRBV24-1 and TRBJ2-1, with D possibly called TRBD1 or TRBD2 (5 bases each). CDR1 and CDR2 from the germline V gene are KGHDR and SFDVKD. The CDR3 contains 16 residues. V lost 4 bases and J lost 8, with 20 bases in between.

The rearrangement uses TRBV28 and TRBJ2-1, with 10 bases matching TRBD2. CDR1 and CDR2 from the germline V gene are MDHEN and SYDVKM. The CDR3 sequence is 14 residues long. With V trimmed by 6 bases and J by 5 bases, 4 bases remained unmatched. The CDR3 reads CASSPAGGNNEQFF. CDR3 in DNA: TGTGCCAGCAGCCCAGCGGGAGGGAACAATGAGCAGTTCTTC.

This clonotype showed up many times. The V gene is TRBV14, the J gene TRBJ2-7, with 7 bases that match TRBD2. The CDR3 runs to 13 residues. Trimming removed 1 base from V and 7 bases from J; junction bases left unmatched: 4. The germline gives CDR1 SGHDN, CDR2 FVKESK. CDR3 coding DNA: TGTGCCAGCAGCCAAGGACTAGCAGGGGAGCAGTACTTC. Its protein is CASSQGLAGEQYF. The entire variable domain, with the rest obtained from reference TRBV14 and TRBJ2-7, is as follows: EAGVTQFPSHSVIEKGQTVTLRCDPISGHDNLYWYRRVMGKEIKFLLHFVKESKQDESGMPNNRFLAERTGGTYSTLKVQPAELEDSGVYFCASSQGLAGEQYFGPGTRLTVT.

This clonotype was seen repeatedly, ten times or more. The chain has TRBV7-2 and TRBJ2-7; D perhaps matches TRBD2 (5 bases). Germline V lookup: CDR1 SGHTA, CDR2 FQGNSA. The CDR3 consists of 15 residues. The germline V and J ends were trimmed by 1 base and 1 base, with 11 bases remaining between them. As DNA, the CDR3 is TGTGCCAGCAGCTTAGAGGGAGCTTTGTCCTACGAGCAGTACTTC. This sequence encodes CASSLEGALSYEQYF.

In this sample, this clonotype turned up a few times. The chain couples TRBV28 to TRBJ2-7, with 10 bases matching TRBD2. The V segment lost 4 bases and the J segment 6 bases; nucleotides outside the gene matches: 15. From germline, CDR1 is MDHEN and CDR2 SYDVKM. The CDR3 sequence is 17 residues long. The chain's CDR3 is CASSSSASSGRGFEQYF. The CDR3 DNA is TGTGCCAGCAGTTCTTCCGCTTCTAGCGGGAGAGGTTTCGAGCAGTACTTC.

The chain uses TRBV20-1 and TRBJ1-1, with a weak D call TRBD1 (5 bases). Trimming shortened V by 0 bases and J by 5 bases, and 13 bases separated the two germline ends. This CDR3 is built from 14 residues. Germline CDR1 reads DFQATT; CDR2 reads SNEGSKA (reference sequence). DNA for the CDR3: TGCAGTGCTAGAGATCGACGGGGGGAAACTGAAGCTTTCTTT. It encodes CSARDRRGETEAFF.

This clonotype has only a few counts. The rearrangement joins TRBV10-3 to TRBJ2-2; D unclear. CDR1 is ENHRY and CDR2 is SYGVKD in the germline V gene. Trimming removed 6 bases from V and 1 base from J, with 6 bases in between. CDR3 length equals 13 residues. In DNA form, the CDR3 reads TGTGCCATCAGGGCTGAGAACACCGGGGAGCTGTTTTTT. Its protein is CAIRAENTGELFF.

This chain links TRBV7-2 with TRBJ2-7; D might be TRBD1 or TRBD2, each matching 5 bases. V gave up 8 bases and J gave up 3 bases, with 11 bases separating them. This CDR3 is built from 12 residues. CDR1 and CDR2 from the germline V gene are SGHTA and FQGNSA. CDR3: CASRPGRYEQYF. CDR3 in DNA: TGTGCCAGCCGTCCGGGACGCTACGAGCAGTACTTC. Full variable domain (remainder filled in from reference TRBV7-2 and TRBJ2-7): GAGVSQSPSNKVTEKGKDVELRCDPISGHTALYWYRQSLGQGLEFLIYFQGNSAPDKSGLPSDRFSAERTGGSVSTLTIQRTQQEDSAVYLCASRPGRYEQYFGPGTRLTVT.

A word on this clonotype: At one end the junction does not follow the germline gene, possibly because of a read error. The gene calls are TRBV7-3 and TRBJ2-3; D is uncertain. Germline V gene sequence: CDR1 SGHTA, CDR2 FQGTGA. The length of the CDR3 is 13 residues. DNA of the CDR3: TGTGCCAGCAGCGTAACTGCATTGGATACGCAGTATTTT. Protein sequence: CASSVTALDTQYF.

This chain joins TRBV5-1 and TRBJ1-4; maybe TRBD1 (6 bases). V shed 2 bases and J shed 7 bases, with 9 bases lying between them. This CDR3 comprises 13 residues. Germline lookup yields CDR1 SGHRS and CDR2 YFSETQ. The DNA for the CDR3 is TGCGCCAGCAGCTTACAGGGAGGTGAAAAACTGTTTTTT. Amino acid sequence: CASSLQGGEKLFF.

The chain carries TRBV14 and TRBJ2-2, with D possibly matching TRBD2 (5 bases). V lost 3 bases and J 6 bases, leaving 11 bases between the germline ends. This CDR3 has 14 amino acids. Germline V lookup: CDR1 SGHDN, CDR2 FVKESK. CDR3 amino acids: CASSHGLSAGELFF. The CDR3 DNA follows: TGTGCCAGCAGCCACGGACTGAGCGCCGGGGAGCTGTTTTTT.

This clonotype was observed at least ten times. This chain connects TRBV28 to TRBJ1-2; no reliable D call. The CDR3 covers 14 residues. Germline CDR1 reads MDHEN; CDR2 reads SYDVKM. V was pared by 5 bases and J by 3 bases, with 13 bases between. For the CDR3, the DNA is TGTGCCAGCAGTCTCGGGAGAGTTCACTATGGCTACACCTTC. It translates to CASSLGRVHYGYTF.

The chain carries TRBV7-8 and TRBJ1-5, with 7 bases identical to TRBD1. Germline V gene lookup returns CDR1 SGHVS and CDR2 FQNEAQ. V lost 3 bases and J lost 1; bases outside the gene matches: 6. The CDR3 extends over 16 amino acids. CDR3 protein: CASSFGTVMSNQPQHF. As DNA, the CDR3 is TGTGCCAGCAGCTTTGGGACAGTTATGAGCAATCAGCCCCAGCATTTT.

Ten or more counts support this clonotype. V gene TRBV12-3 or TRBV12-4 combines with J gene TRBJ2-7; D may match TRBD1 or TRBD2 (6 bases each). The CDR3 length is 13 residues. Trimming stripped 1 base from V and 6 bases from J, with 10 bases between. CDR3 protein: CASSLGGAGEQYF. As DNA, the CDR3 is TGTGCCAGCAGTTTAGGGGGGGCAGGCGAGCAGTACTTC.

This clonotype occurred many times. The rearrangement links TRBV7-9 to TRBJ2-3; 8 nucleotides align to TRBD1. The CDR3 length is 14 residues. Germline CDR1 is SEHNR and CDR2 is FQNEAQ (reference sequence). The J segment lost 4 bases and the V segment lost 1 base, leaving 1 base of the junction unmatched. CDR3 in DNA: TGTGCCAGCAGCTTAGAGGGACAGGCAGATACGCAGTATTTT. Translating it yields CASSLEGQADTQYF. The full variable domain, rest sourced from reference TRBV7-9 and TRBJ2-3, is DTGVSQNPRHKITKRGQNVTFRCDPISEHNRLYWYRQTLGQGPEFLTYFQNEAQLEKSRLLSDRFSAERPKGSFSTLEIQRTEQGDSAMYLCASSLEGQADTQYFGPGTRLTVL.

This rearrangement joins TRBV19 to TRBJ1-6; no reliable D call. The CDR3 is 15 residues long. Looked up from germline, CDR1 is LNHDA and CDR2 is SQIVND (reference sequence). The ends were cut back, 3 bases at V and 7 bases at J, with 13 bases in the middle. The CDR3 DNA sequence: TGTGCCAGTAGTATGAGTAGGGAAGGGAATTCACCCCTCCACTTT. Translating gives CASSMSREGNSPLHF.

The J gene is TRBJ2-1, the V gene TRBV24-1; D ambiguous. CDR3 length: 13 amino acids. Germline-derived CDR1 and CDR2 are KGHDR and SFDVKD. The V end was cut by 4 bases, the J end by 5 bases, with 8 bases between. In DNA form, the CDR3 reads TGTGCCACCAGTGACTCCGATGACAATGAGCAGTTCTTC. Translated, it gives CATSDSDDNEQFF.

The chain carries TRBV19 and TRBJ1-6; 7 bases fit TRBD1. The CDR3 runs 14 residues. J gave up 7 bases and V 7 bases, and 7 bases lay outside the gene matches. The V gene's germline CDR1 is LNHDA and CDR2 SQIVND (reference sequence). The CDR3 here is CASTPETGNSPLHF. The CDR3 DNA follows: TGTGCCAGTACCCCCGAGACAGGGAATTCACCCCTCCACTTT.

This clonotype was observed at least ten times. The chain employs TRBV7-2 and TRBJ2-7, with D perhaps TRBD1 (6 bases). CDR3 length equals 14 residues. V was trimmed by 5 bases and J by 9 bases, leaving 20 bases between them. The germline V gene has CDR1 SGHTA and CDR2 FQGNSA. The CDR3 reads CASSTQRSLGGQYF. CDR3 nucleotides: TGTGCCAGCAGCACTCAGCGGAGCCTAGGGGGGCAGTACTTC. Together with reference TRBV7-2 and TRBJ2-7, the CDR3 gives the full variable domain: GAGVSQSPSNKVTEKGKDVELRCDPISGHTALYWYRQSLGQGLEFLIYFQGNSAPDKSGLPSDRFSAERTGGSVSTLTIQRTQQEDSAVYLCASSTQRSLGGQYFGPGTRLTVT.

Turning to this clonotype: The junction departs from the called germline gene at one end, perhaps through a read error. This chain links TRBV19 with TRBJ2-3, with D unclear. CDR3 length: 11 amino acids. CDR1 is LNHDA and CDR2 is SQIVND in the germline V gene (reference sequence). CDR3 nucleotide sequence: TGTGCCAGACTCAACACAAATACGCAGTATTTT. Amino acid sequence: CARLNTNTQYF.

This chain connects TRBV19 to TRBJ2-2, with 8 nucleotides matching TRBD2. Germline-derived CDR1 and CDR2 are LNHDA and SQIVND (reference sequence). CDR3 size: 16 residues. V lost 9 bases, J lost 1 base, and 10 bases stayed unmatched. CDR3 loop: CASRRLAGLNTGELFF. CDR3 DNA: TGTGCCAGCAGAAGGTTAGCGGGGCTGAACACCGGGGAGCTGTTTTTT.

The CDR3 region is CASSRGLASEQYF. Written as DNA, the CDR3 is TGTGCCAGCAGCCGGGGACTAGCCAGCGAGCAGTACTTC. This chain uses TRBV7-6 with TRBJ2-7; TRBD2 aligns across 9 bases. V lost 5 bases, J lost 6 bases, and 5 bases stayed unmatched. Germline CDR1 reads SGHVS; CDR2 reads FNYEAQ. There are 13 residues in the CDR3.

This clonotype appeared a few times. The chain is built from TRBV7-2 and TRBJ2-7; tentative D call: TRBD1 (5 bases). Germline assignment: CDR1 SGHTA and CDR2 FQGNSA. The V and J ends lost 3 bases and 0 bases respectively, with 9 bases between them. The CDR3 is made up of 14 amino acids. The CDR3 DNA reads TGTGCCAGCAGCTTCGACAGCCTCTCCTACGAGCAGTACTTC. Protein: CASSFDSLSYEQYF.